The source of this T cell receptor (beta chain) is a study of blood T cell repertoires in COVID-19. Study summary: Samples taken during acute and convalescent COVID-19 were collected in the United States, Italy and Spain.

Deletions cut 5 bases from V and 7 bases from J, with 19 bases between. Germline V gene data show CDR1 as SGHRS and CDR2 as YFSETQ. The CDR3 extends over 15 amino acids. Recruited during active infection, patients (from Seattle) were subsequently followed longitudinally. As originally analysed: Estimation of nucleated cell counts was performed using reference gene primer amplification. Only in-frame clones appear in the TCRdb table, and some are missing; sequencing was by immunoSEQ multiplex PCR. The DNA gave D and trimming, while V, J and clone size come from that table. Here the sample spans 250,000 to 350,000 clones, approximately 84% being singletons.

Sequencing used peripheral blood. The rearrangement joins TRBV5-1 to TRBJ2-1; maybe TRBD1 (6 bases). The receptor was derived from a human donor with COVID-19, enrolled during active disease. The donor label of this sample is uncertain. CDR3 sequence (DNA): TGCGCCAGCAGGGACCTCGGGACAAGGGATAATGAGCAGTTCTTC. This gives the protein CASRDLGTRDNEQFF.